One and the same sample provided the 12 T cell receptor beta chains below, sequenced in a study of OX40 agonist ivuxolimab in advanced cancers. Here immunoSEQ multiplex PCR was the method, and the copy in TCRdb shows in-frame clones only, minus some. Of approximately 70,000 clones listed, about nine tenths were seen once; the top ten hold 0.45% to 0.6%. The sequenced sample was CD4+ or CD8+ T cells sorted from blood, obtained in a trial of the OX40 agonist ivuxolimab. Receptors were obtained from an adult with an advanced solid tumor such as melanoma, head and neck, liver or kidney cancer.

By proportion, this clone is medium-sized. This sequence joins TRBV4-2 and TRBJ2-7; tentatively, D is TRBD1 or TRBD2 (6 bases each). Germline CDR1 and CDR2: LGHNA and YNFKEQ. Trimming took off 1 base at V and 0 bases at J, with 16 bases between the two ends. This CDR3 has 17 residues. CDR3 nucleotides: TGTGCCAGCAGCCAAGTAGACGGGGGCCTTCGCTCCTACGAGCAGTACTTC. It codes for CASSQVDGGLRSYEQYF.

The chain has TRBV5-1 and TRBJ2-1, with 8 bases that match TRBD1. The CDR3 covers 17 residues. V lost 0 bases to trimming and J lost 3 bases; unmatched junction nucleotides: 8. From germline, CDR1 is SGHRS and CDR2 YFSETQ. CDR3 bases: TGCGCCAGCAGCTTGGGAGGACAGGGTAATTTCTACAATGAGCAGTTCTTC. As protein: CASSLGGQGNFYNEQFF.

The chain couples TRBV27 to TRBJ1-2; D gene ambiguous. Trimming cost V 2 bases and J 2 bases, with 12 bases left between them. CDR1 and CDR2 (germline): MNHEY, SMNVEV (reference sequence). This CDR3 region has 15 residues. The CDR3 DNA sequence: TGTGCCAGCAGTTTAGGGAGATCCGCAAACTATGGCTACACCTTC. Encoded protein: CASSLGRSANYGYTF.

V is TRBV21-1 and J is TRBJ1-2; the table names TRBD1, a call not compared with the DNA. TRBV21-1 is noted as a pseudogene. The CDR3 totals 14 residues. The CDR3 region has the DNA TGTGCCAGCAGCTTCCCGGACAGCAACTATGGCTACACCTTC. Translated, it gives CASSFPDSNYGYTF.

The V call is TRBV11-2, the J call TRBJ1-1; tentative D call: TRBD1 (5 bases). The CDR3 is 14 amino acids. V lost 0 bases to trimming and J lost 1 base, with 6 bases between them. Germline CDR1 reads SGHAT; CDR2 reads FQNNGV. The DNA of the CDR3 is TGTGCCAGCAGCTTAGATCAGGGGAACACTGAAGCTTTCTTT. This codes for CASSLDQGNTEAFF.

The chain links TRBV5-1 to TRBJ1-2; D not certain. CDR3 length equals 13 residues. V gave up 1 base and J gave up 6 bases, with 10 bases separating them. CDR1 SGHRS and CDR2 YFSETQ come from the germline V gene. The CDR3 sequence: CASSLWREDGYTF. CDR3 coding DNA: TGCGCCAGCAGCTTGTGGAGGGAGGATGGCTACACCTTC.

The V gene is TRBV5-1, the J gene TRBJ2-5; TRBD2 matches at 8 bases. V was clipped by 4 bases and J by 4 bases; unmatched bases: 3. Germline loops: CDR1 SGHRS, CDR2 YFSETQ. The CDR3 has 13 residues. Written as DNA, the CDR3 is TGCGCCAGCAGCCGGGGGGGCGGAGAGACCCAGTACTTC. Amino acids: CASSRGGGETQYF.

The chain recombines TRBV5-4 with TRBJ2-1; the match to TRBD1 covers 7 bases. CDR1 is SGHNT, CDR2 YYREEE, per germline (reference sequence). The CDR3 consists of 16 residues. V dropped 3 bases and J dropped 1; count of bases not matched to a gene: 7. CDR3 sequence: CASSWGQSVSYNEQFF. The CDR3 region has the DNA TGTGCCAGCAGCTGGGGACAGTCCGTTTCCTACAATGAGCAGTTCTTC. The full variable domain, rest sourced from reference TRBV5-4 and TRBJ2-1, is ETGVTQSPTHLIKTRGQQVTLRCSSQSGHNTVSWYQQALGQGPQFIFQYYREEENGRGNFPPRFSGLQFPNYSSELNVNALELDDSALYLCASSWGQSVSYNEQFFGPGTRLTVL.

V usage is TRBV5-4 and J usage is TRBJ2-2; TRBD1 or TRBD2 may be the D gene (5 bases each). Germline-derived CDR1 and CDR2 are SGHNT and YYREEE (reference sequence). The V end lost 4 bases, the J end lost 0 bases, and 13 bases lay between the germline ends. The CDR3 consists of 16 residues. The CDR3 sequence: CASSLPGPSNTGELFF. DNA of the CDR3: TGTGCCAGCAGCCTTCCGGGACCTTCGAACACCGGGGAGCTGTTTTTT.

V and J are TRBV4-1 and TRBJ2-1; a possible D gene is TRBD1 (5 bases). Germline assignment: CDR1 MGHRA and CDR2 YSYEKL. There are 15 residues in the CDR3. V gave up 6 bases and J gave up 0 bases, with 12 bases separating them. The CDR3 region is CASRTDRYSYNEQFF. The CDR3 region has the DNA TGCGCCAGCAGAACTGACAGATACTCCTACAATGAGCAGTTCTTC.

The chain uses TRBV28 and TRBJ1-5; TRBD1 might be the D (5 bases). The CDR3 loop spans 12 amino acids. From germline, CDR1 is MDHEN and CDR2 SYDVKM. V shed 2 bases and J shed 10 bases, with 9 bases lying between them. DNA for the CDR3: TGTGCCAGCAGTTTAGGGGGAGGACCCCAGCATTTT. Encoded protein: CASSLGGGPQHF.

The V call is TRBV5-4, the J call TRBJ2-2; D is unresolved. The germline gives CDR1 SGHNT, CDR2 YYREEE (reference sequence). V lost 1 base, J lost 1 base, and 5 bases lay in between. The CDR3 is 14 residues long. CDR3: CASSLPLNTGELFF. CDR3 nucleotides: TGTGCCAGCAGCTTGCCCTTGAACACCGGGGAGCTGTTTTTT.